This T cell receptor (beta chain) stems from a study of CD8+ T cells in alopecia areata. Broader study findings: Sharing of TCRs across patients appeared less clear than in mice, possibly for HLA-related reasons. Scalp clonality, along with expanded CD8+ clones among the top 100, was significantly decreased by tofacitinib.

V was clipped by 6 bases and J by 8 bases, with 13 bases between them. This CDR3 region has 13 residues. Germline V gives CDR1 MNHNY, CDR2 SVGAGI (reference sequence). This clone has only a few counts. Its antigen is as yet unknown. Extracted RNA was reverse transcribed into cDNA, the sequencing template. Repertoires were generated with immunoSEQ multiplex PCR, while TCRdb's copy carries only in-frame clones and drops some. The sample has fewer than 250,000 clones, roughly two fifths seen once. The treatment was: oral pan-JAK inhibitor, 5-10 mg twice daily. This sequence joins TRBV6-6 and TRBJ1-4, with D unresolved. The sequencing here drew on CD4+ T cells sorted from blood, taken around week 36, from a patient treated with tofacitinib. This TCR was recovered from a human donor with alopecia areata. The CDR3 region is CASSHLTEEKLFF. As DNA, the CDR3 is TGTGCCAGCAGCCACCTCACGGAGGAAAAACTGTTTTTT.